Listed below are T cell receptor beta chains from one sample, sequenced in a study of T cells in Graves' hyperthyroidism and ophthalmopathy. MiXCR, run by TCRdb on the multiplex PCR reads, gives a single entry per CDR3 protein. The data contain approximately 430,000 distinct CDR3 sequences, 15% to 18% of them singletons. The sample taken for sequencing was blood. These receptor sequences come from a woman between 18 and 29 years old with Graves' hyperthyroidism. Both conserved end residues are trimmed from each CDR3. Each record gives: J gene, clone size, D gene, V gene, CDR3 protein. D genes are given only for firm matches. Some rows have no size entry. The others give once, few or many, or a class for an expanded clone.

j_call: TRBJ2-3; clone_size: many; d_call: .; v_call: TRBV7-3; cdr3_aa: ASSFGDSTDTQY
j_call: TRBJ2-5; clone_size: many; d_call: .; v_call: TRBV11-2; cdr3_aa: ASSSAGGQETQY
j_call: TRBJ2-1; clone_size: many; d_call: .; v_call: TRBV11-1; cdr3_aa: ASSLEGTAYNEQF
j_call: TRBJ1-2; clone_size: .; d_call: TRBD1; v_call: TRBV7-6; cdr3_aa: ASSLRTGGGYT
j_call: TRBJ2-1; clone_size: few; d_call: TRBD2; v_call: TRBV11-2; cdr3_aa: ASSAGGSTSGSDNEQF
j_call: TRBJ1-5; clone_size: many; d_call: .; v_call: TRBV12-3/TRBV12-4; cdr3_aa: ASTLGEGGHQPQH
j_call: TRBJ2-1; clone_size: many; d_call: TRBD2; v_call: TRBV2; cdr3_aa: ASSRLGGTSGRNEQF
j_call: TRBJ1-3; clone_size: .; d_call: .; v_call: TRBV5-6; cdr3_aa: ASSLRWGPGISGNTIY
j_call: TRBJ2-7; clone_size: many; d_call: TRBD2; v_call: TRBV24-1; cdr3_aa: ATSAVGTSGHEQY
j_call: TRBJ1-2; clone_size: many; d_call: TRBD1; v_call: TRBV7-2; cdr3_aa: ASSIGTAHGYT
j_call: TRBJ1-6; clone_size: many; d_call: .; v_call: TRBV9; cdr3_aa: ASTTGLLRTPLH
j_call: TRBJ2-1; clone_size: .; d_call: .; v_call: TRBV7-2; cdr3_aa: ASSPPGVAEYNEQF
j_call: TRBJ1-2; clone_size: many; d_call: .; v_call: TRBV6-2/TRBV6-3; cdr3_aa: ASSEAQGFGYGYT
j_call: TRBJ2-3; clone_size: .; d_call: TRBD2; v_call: TRBV6-1; cdr3_aa: ASSEGIAGGTDTQY
j_call: TRBJ1-2; clone_size: many; d_call: .; v_call: TRBV13; cdr3_aa: ASSFGGLYT
j_call: TRBJ2-2; clone_size: many; d_call: .; v_call: TRBV7-9; cdr3_aa: ASSRGAEGELF
j_call: TRBJ2-5; clone_size: many; d_call: TRBD2; v_call: TRBV7-8; cdr3_aa: ASSLGLAGEKETQY
j_call: TRBJ2-7; clone_size: .; d_call: TRBD1; v_call: TRBV9; cdr3_aa: ASSVSGTAYEQY
j_call: TRBJ1-5; clone_size: many; d_call: .; v_call: TRBV20-1; cdr3_aa: SASGGGKGNQPQH
j_call: TRBJ2-7; clone_size: .; d_call: TRBD2; v_call: TRBV7-9; cdr3_aa: ASSPRTGGVSSYEHY
j_call: TRBJ1-1; clone_size: .; d_call: .; v_call: TRBV7-6; cdr3_aa: ASSLGHKNTEAF
j_call: TRBJ1-2; clone_size: many; d_call: .; v_call: TRBV2; cdr3_aa: ASRKETKSYGYT
j_call: TRBJ2-1; clone_size: many; d_call: .; v_call: TRBV7-6; cdr3_aa: ASSPTGGSYNEQF
j_call: TRBJ2-1; clone_size: many; d_call: TRBD2; v_call: TRBV11-2; cdr3_aa: ASSSTPGLTSGRGGEQF
j_call: TRBJ2-3; clone_size: many; d_call: .; v_call: TRBV20-1; cdr3_aa: SAGTAPDTQY
j_call: TRBJ1-6; clone_size: many; d_call: .; v_call: TRBV7-9; cdr3_aa: ASSLEGPNSPLH
j_call: TRBJ2-6; clone_size: many; d_call: .; v_call: TRBV28; cdr3_aa: ASSFAGSDSGANVLT
j_call: TRBJ2-5; clone_size: many; d_call: .; v_call: TRBV7-3; cdr3_aa: ASSHPGETQY
j_call: TRBJ2-7; clone_size: few; d_call: TRBD2; v_call: TRBV27; cdr3_aa: ASSLGREVYEQY
j_call: TRBJ2-6; clone_size: few; d_call: .; v_call: TRBV5-1; cdr3_aa: ASSLRGHLSGANVLT
j_call: TRBJ1-5; clone_size: many; d_call: .; v_call: TRBV12-5; cdr3_aa: ASGLGDTRNQPQH
j_call: TRBJ2-1; clone_size: .; d_call: TRBD2; v_call: TRBV5-6; cdr3_aa: ASSWGLAGSNSYNEQF
j_call: TRBJ2-2; clone_size: .; d_call: .; v_call: TRBV20-1; cdr3_aa: SASGNPGELF
j_call: TRBJ1-3; clone_size: .; d_call: .; v_call: TRBV9; cdr3_aa: ASSDGTGNTIY
j_call: TRBJ2-5; clone_size: many; d_call: .; v_call: TRBV25-1; cdr3_aa: ASSDPSETQY
j_call: TRBJ2-4; clone_size: many; d_call: .; v_call: TRBV7-2; cdr3_aa: ASSLPTGAKNIQY
j_call: TRBJ2-7; clone_size: many; d_call: .; v_call: TRBV5-1; cdr3_aa: ASREGSSYEQY
j_call: TRBJ1-2; clone_size: many; d_call: .; v_call: TRBV12-3/TRBV12-4; cdr3_aa: ASTLEERSNYGYT
j_call: TRBJ1-4; clone_size: .; d_call: .; v_call: TRBV4-1; cdr3_aa: ASSQERDREGRKLF
j_call: TRBJ2-1; clone_size: many; d_call: TRBD2; v_call: TRBV20-1; cdr3_aa: SAEAGGTYNEQF
j_call: TRBJ1-4; clone_size: .; d_call: TRBD1; v_call: TRBV20-1; cdr3_aa: SARAGTGGPTNEKLF
j_call: TRBJ2-3; clone_size: .; d_call: TRBD2; v_call: TRBV6-1; cdr3_aa: ANQRGSTDTQY
j_call: TRBJ2-5; clone_size: many; d_call: .; v_call: TRBV28; cdr3_aa: ASSLSRRPGGTQY
j_call: TRBJ1-4; clone_size: few; d_call: .; v_call: TRBV10-1; cdr3_aa: ASSESTLQNPTTNEKLF
j_call: TRBJ2-5; clone_size: many; d_call: .; v_call: TRBV9; cdr3_aa: ASSQVGATEGETQY
j_call: TRBJ1-2; clone_size: few; d_call: TRBD1; v_call: TRBV5-1; cdr3_aa: ASSLVQGDGYT